A single TCR beta chain is shown here with its context. No antigen is known for it. The data were obtained in a study of cytomegalovirus exposure and HLA in healthy donors. Study results and limitations: The tendency of first-cohort TCR clusters to co-occur in the 110 or so validation repertoires emerged from a later analysis. Cytomegalovirus-associated status was assigned to more than 150 TCR beta chains.

This table comes from immunoSEQ multiplex PCR, and its TCRdb copy is limited to in-frame clones, with some not included. The sample gives roughly 250,000 clones, roughly 89% of which show up once; around 2.6% is in the top ten. The CDR3 spans 10 residues. The V end lost 4 bases, the J end lost 4 bases, and 5 bases lay between the germline ends. CDR1 and CDR2 from the germline V gene are SQVTM and ANQGSEA. The sample taken for sequencing was PBMCs. The receptor was isolated from a man between 18 and 35 years old in good health and CMV-seronegative. The rearrangement joins TRBV29-1 to TRBJ2-7; D remains ambiguous. CDR3 DNA sequence: TGCAGCGTTGTCATTTACGAGCAGTACTTC. Its protein product is CSVVIYEQYF.